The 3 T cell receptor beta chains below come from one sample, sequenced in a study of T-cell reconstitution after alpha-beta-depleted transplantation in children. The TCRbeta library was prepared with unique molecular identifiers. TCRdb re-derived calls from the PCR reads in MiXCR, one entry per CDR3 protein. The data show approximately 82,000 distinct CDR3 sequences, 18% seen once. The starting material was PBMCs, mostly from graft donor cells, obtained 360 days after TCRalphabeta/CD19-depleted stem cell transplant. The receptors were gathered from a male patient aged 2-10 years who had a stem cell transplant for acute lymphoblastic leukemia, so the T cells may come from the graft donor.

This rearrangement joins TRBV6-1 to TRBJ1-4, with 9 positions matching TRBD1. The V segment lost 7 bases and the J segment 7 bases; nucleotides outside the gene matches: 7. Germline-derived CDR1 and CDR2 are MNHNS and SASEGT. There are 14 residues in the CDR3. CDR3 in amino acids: CASNLQGAIEKLFF. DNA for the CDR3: TGTGCCAGCAACCTACAGGGGGCGATTGAAAAACTGTTTTTT.

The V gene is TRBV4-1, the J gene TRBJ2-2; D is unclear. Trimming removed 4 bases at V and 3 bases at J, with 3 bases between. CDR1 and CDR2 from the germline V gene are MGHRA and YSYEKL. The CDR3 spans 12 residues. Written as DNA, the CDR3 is TGCGCCAGCAGCCGTCACACCGGGGAGCTGTTTTTT. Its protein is CASSRHTGELFF.

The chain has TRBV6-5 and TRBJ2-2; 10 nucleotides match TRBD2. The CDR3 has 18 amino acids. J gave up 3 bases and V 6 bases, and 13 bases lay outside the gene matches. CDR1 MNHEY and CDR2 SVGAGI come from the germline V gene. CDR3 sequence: CASSLLPLAGGYTGELFF. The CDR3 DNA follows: TGTGCCAGCAGCCTACTCCCTTTAGCGGGAGGATACACCGGGGAGCTGTTTTTT.